This T cell receptor beta chain was retrieved from a study of spatial heterogeneity in lung cancer. Study at large: The study consistently detected more beta-chain than alpha-chain sequences. The study's findings and limits: TCRs found ubiquitously expanded in tumor appeared in blood more at resection than at follow-up.

TCRdb used MiXCR to reprocess the 5' RACE reads, holding one entry per CDR3 protein. This table has about 92,000 distinct CDR3 sequences, 9.5% to 15% appearing once. Time point given: sample taken at primary tumor resection. Tumor, nontumor lung or frozen PBMC supplied whole RNA that was sequenced unsorted. CDR1 is SQVTM, CDR2 ANQGSEA, per germline. The CDR3 totals 12 residues. Trimming took 6 bases from V and 3 from J, leaving 12 bases between them. In its sample, this clonotype was seen many times. Its antigen is currently unknown. The chain uses TRBV29-1 and TRBJ2-7; D might be TRBD1 (6 bases). The sample in question was PBMCs, obtained at surgery. The origin of this receptor is a male donor with early-stage non-small cell lung cancer. CDR3 sequence (DNA): TGCAGCGTGGGGGCCGAGGGCTACGAGCAGTACTTC. This codes for CSVGAEGYEQYF.